The T cell receptor beta chain under discussion was sequenced for a study of CD8+CD57+ T cells in acquired aplastic anemia. For the study at large: Mean DNA quantity obtained from sorted CD4+ and CD8+ cells was 2.5 to 4 ug. Healthy donors had, on average, roughly 9.8 million reads for their CD4+ cells.

For CDR3 and TCR beta VDJ profiling, genomic DNA was the template used. TCRdb recomputed calls from the reads with MiXCR, one row per CDR3 protein. Here the sample spans fewer than 100,000 distinct CDR3 sequences, roughly half being singletons. V was pared by 4 bases and J by 6 bases, with 18 bases between. The CDR3 extends over 15 amino acids. Germline values: CDR1 MNHEY, CDR2 SMNVEV (reference sequence). This clonotype was observed many times. Its antigen is currently unknown. Study results and limitations: Patients and controls turned out to have roughly 30 CD8+ CDR3 sequences in common.

The material sequenced was sorted CD4+, CD8+, or CD8+CD57+ T cells (not recorded which) from PBMCs. V usage is TRBV27 and J usage is TRBJ1-2; perhaps TRBD1 as D (5 bases). The TCR comes from a human donor in good health, serving as a control. The CDR3 is CASSSLQQGIDGYTF. The CDR3 DNA reads as TGTGCCAGCAGTTCCCTACAGCAGGGTATCGATGGCTACACCTTC.